The present TCR beta chain was sequenced within a study of shared clonotypes between healthy human individuals. This CDR3 is built from 14 residues. CDR1 is LNHDA, CDR2 SQIVND, per germline (reference sequence). The V gene lost 9 bases and the J gene lost 3 bases, with 15 bases spanning the gap. Profiling relied on immunoSEQ multiplex PCR, and the TCRdb table lists in-frame clones only, not all of them. The profile covers about 2.4 million clones, with around nine tenths appearing a single time and 0.13% to 0.15% taken by the ten largest. Nashville, Tennessee was home to all donors, each a Caucasian adult.

V and J are TRBV19 and TRBJ1-5; possible D gene TRBD1, 6 bases. This clonotype was obtained from a man between 18 and 35 years old in good health. The specimen was naive CD4+ T cells sorted from blood. Subset specified: CD45RA+ positively selected. CDR3 DNA: TGTGCCAGCGATACAGGGAAACACAATCAGCCCCAGCATTTT. Translated: CASDTGKHNQPQHF.